Listed here are 19 T cell receptor beta chains from one sample, sequenced in a study of spatial heterogeneity in lung cancer. The time point is: sample taken at primary tumor resection. No cells were sorted before sequencing. The whole RNA sequenced was extracted from tumor, nontumor lung or frozen PBMC. MiXCR was run by TCRdb on the 5' RACE reads, yielding one entry per CDR3 protein. The data hold around 63,000 distinct CDR3 sequences, with less than 10% observed a single time. The sample consisted of PBMCs, taken at surgery. These receptors were taken from a female donor with early-stage non-small cell lung cancer.

This clonotype has just a few counts. The chain couples TRBV5-1 to TRBJ1-2; 8 nucleotides match TRBD1. Germline V CDR1 and CDR2: SGHRS, YFSETQ. The junction had 2 bases not matched to a gene; V was cut back by 3 bases and J by 4 bases. This CDR3 region has 13 residues. CDR3 protein: CASSSGQGYGYTF. The CDR3 coding sequence is TGCGCCAGCAGCTCCGGACAGGGCTATGGCTACACCTTC. Full variable domain (missing parts from reference TRBV5-1 and TRBJ1-2): KAGVTQTPRYLIKTRGQQVTLSCSPISGHRSVSWYQQTPGQGLQFLFEYFSETQRNKGNFPGRFSGRQFSNSRSEMNVSTLELGDSALYLCASSSGQGYGYTFGSGTRLTVV.

This clonotype showed up many times. V and J are TRBV6-2 or TRBV6-3 and TRBJ1-1, with a possible D match to TRBD1 (6 bases). CDR1 is MNHEY, CDR2 SVGEGT, per germline. The CDR3 sequence is 11 residues long. V lost 10 bases and J lost 5, with 11 bases in between. The CDR3, as DNA: TGTGCCAACACCCAGGGGACTGAAGCTTTCTTT. Encoded protein: CANTQGTEAFF.

The genes are TRBV4-1 and TRBJ2-7; 8 bases align to TRBD2. The CDR3 has 16 residues. Germline CDR1 is MGHRA and CDR2 is YSYEKL. The V segment lost 1 base and the J segment 6 bases; nucleotides outside the gene matches: 11. As DNA, the CDR3 is TGCGCCAGCAGCCAAGTCCTCTTCCCGGGAGGGGGCGAGCAGTACGTC. It yields the protein CASSQVLFPGGGEQYV.

This clonotype was counted only a few times. The chain recombines TRBV29-1 with TRBJ1-1; no definite D call. V lost 5 bases and J lost 4, with 14 bases in between. The CDR3 is made up of 13 amino acids. Germline CDR1 reads SQVTM; CDR2 reads ANQGSEA. CDR3 coding DNA: TGCAGCGTTAAAGGGCAATTTGTCACTGAAGCTTTCTTT. It is translated as CSVKGQFVTEAFF.

CDR3 loop: CASSVNRQQETQYF. The CDR3, as DNA: TGTGCCAGCAGCGTAAACAGGCAACAAGAGACCCAGTACTTC. The chain has TRBV9 and TRBJ2-5, with D tentatively TRBD1 (5 bases). This CDR3 has 14 residues. V was clipped by 1 base and J by 2 bases, with 9 bases between them. The germline V gene has CDR1 SGDLS and CDR2 YYNGEE. Complete variable domain (other parts from reference TRBV9 and TRBJ2-5): DSGVTQTPKHLITATGQRVTLRCSPRSGDLSVYWYQQSLDQGLQFLIQYYNGEERAKGNILERFSAQQFPDLHSELNLSSLELGDSALYFCASSVNRQQETQYFGPGTRLLVL.

This clonotype was seen a few times. The V gene is TRBV29-1, the J gene TRBJ2-2, with TRBD1 matching over 12 bases. CDR3 length: 13 residues. The germline V gene encodes CDR1 SQVTM and CDR2 ANQGSEA. V lost 7 bases, J lost 6 bases, and 3 bases stayed unmatched. CDR3 DNA sequence: TGCAGCGGGGGGACAGGGGGCCCCGGGGAGCTGTTTTTT. As protein: CSGGTGGPGELFF.

The sample holds many counts of this clonotype. This chain connects TRBV2 to TRBJ1-2, with a weak D call TRBD1 (5 bases). Germline V lookup: CDR1 SNHLY, CDR2 FYNNEI. The CDR3 is 18 residues long. V lost 6 bases and J lost 8, with 31 bases in between. CDR3 amino acids: CASRPGTGGASSAEGYTF. DNA for the CDR3: TGTGCCAGCAGACCCGGGACGGGTGGAGCTAGCTCGGCAGAAGGCTACACCTTC.

This clonotype came up a few times. The chain recombines TRBV5-6 with TRBJ2-3; 9 bases match TRBD2. The V gene end was trimmed by 9 bases and the J gene end by 1 base; junction bases not matched to a gene: 3. The CDR3 length is 13 residues. CDR1 is SGHDT and CDR2 is YYEEEE in the germline V gene. This CDR3 reads CATGGGGTDTQYF. CDR3 in DNA: TGTGCCACAGGCGGGGGGGGCACAGATACGCAGTATTTT.

In its sample, this clonotype was seen many times. CDR3 coding DNA: TGTGCCAGCAGTTTGGGTAGCGGGAGGAAGGCGAACACCGGGGAGCTGTTTTTT. Amino acid sequence: CASSLGSGRKANTGELFF. The chain recombines TRBV27 with TRBJ2-2; 10 nucleotides align to TRBD2. CDR1 is MNHEY and CDR2 is SMNVEV in the germline V gene (reference sequence). V gave up 3 bases and J gave up 0 bases; unmatched junction bases: 7. CDR3 length: 18 residues.

This clonotype has a count of ten or more. The chain links TRBV20-1 to TRBJ2-1; 9 positions agree with TRBD2. Germline CDR1 reads DFQATT; CDR2 reads SNEGSKA (reference sequence). The CDR3 has 15 amino acids. J gave up 6 bases and V 5 bases, and 11 bases lay outside the gene matches. CDR3 nucleotide sequence: TGCAGTGCTGCAAGCGGGGGGAACCCTCCCAATGAGCAGTTCTTC. This codes for CSAASGGNPPNEQFF.

This rearrangement joins TRBV12-5 to TRBJ2-2; D is perhaps TRBD2 (5 bases). There are 13 residues in the CDR3. Germline V CDR1 and CDR2: LGHNT, FRNRAP. The germline V and J ends were trimmed by 1 base and 7 bases, with 7 bases remaining between them. This CDR3 is CASGLGTVGELFF. In DNA form, the CDR3 reads TGTGCTAGTGGTTTGGGGACTGTCGGGGAGCTGTTTTTT.

This clonotype was counted many times. The rearrangement joins TRBV20-1 to TRBJ2-3, with TRBD2 matching 14 bases. There are 17 residues in the CDR3. The V gene end was trimmed by 8 bases and the J gene end by 6 bases; junction bases not matched to a gene: 16. From germline, CDR1 is DFQATT and CDR2 SNEGSKA (reference sequence). This chain's CDR3 is CSYSGRGTSGSPDTQYF. As DNA, the CDR3 is TGCAGTTACTCCGGCCGAGGGACTAGCGGGAGTCCCGATACGCAGTATTTT.

The chain carries TRBV7-2 and TRBJ2-1; 7 bases match TRBD2. From germline, CDR1 is SGHTA and CDR2 FQGNSA. V was clipped by 2 bases and J by 2 bases; unmatched bases: 3. There are 15 residues in the CDR3. CDR3 loop: CASSLSSGTYNEQFF. CDR3 nucleotide sequence: TGTGCCAGCAGCTTATCTAGCGGCACCTACAATGAGCAGTTCTTC.

This clonotype was observed a handful of times. V gene TRBV6-1 combines with J gene TRBJ1-1, with 10 bases aligning to TRBD1. The junction had 11 bases not matched to a gene; V was cut back by 6 bases and J by 4 bases. The germline CDR1 and CDR2 sequences are MNHNS and SASEGT. This CDR3 has 16 residues. The chain's CDR3 is CASRPPGQGMGTEAFF. The CDR3 DNA reads as TGTGCCAGCAGACCCCCGGGACAGGGGATGGGCACTGAAGCTTTCTTT.

This clonotype was observed a few times. This chain uses TRBV9 with TRBJ2-7, with a possible D match to TRBD2 (6 bases). The CDR3 spans 14 residues. V dropped 2 bases and J dropped 6 bases, with 15 bases sitting between them. CDR1 is SGDLS, CDR2 YYNGEE, per germline. The CDR3: CASSVQEGLSEQYF. DNA for the CDR3: TGTGCCAGCAGCGTCCAGGAGGGTTTAAGCGAGCAGTACTTC.

This clonotype was detected only a few times. V is TRBV9 and J is TRBJ1-4; 8 bases agree with TRBD1. In germline, CDR1 is SGDLS, CDR2 YYNGEE. The V and J ends lost 1 base and 5 bases, in that order; junction bases with no gene match: 7. CDR3 size: 16 residues. The CDR3 reads CASSVTGGTFNEKLFF. CDR3 bases: TGTGCCAGCAGCGTAACAGGGGGAACTTTCAATGAAAAACTGTTTTTT.

The rearrangement links TRBV28 to TRBJ2-3, with 10 positions matching TRBD1. Per germline, CDR1 MDHEN and CDR2 SYDVKM. This CDR3 spans 16 amino acids. Losses at the gene ends were 5 bases for V and 4 bases for J; bases not matched to a gene: 9. DNA for the CDR3: TGTGCCAGCAGTACCCCCGGGACAGGGGTTTCAGATACGCAGTATTTT. This gives the protein CASSTPGTGVSDTQYF. The full variable domain, in which reference TRBV28 and TRBJ2-3 provide the parts outside the CDR3, is DVKVTQSSRYLVKRTGEKVFLECVQDMDHENMFWYRQDPGLGLRLIYFSYDVKMKEKGDIPEGYSVSREKKERFSLILESASTNQTSMYLCASSTPGTGVSDTQYFGPGTRLTVL.

This clonotype was found many times. The chain recombines TRBV6-1 with TRBJ2-3; D remains ambiguous. Per germline, CDR1 MNHNS and CDR2 SASEGT. This CDR3 comprises 13 residues. V dropped 0 bases and J dropped 10 bases, with 11 bases sitting between them. This CDR3 is CASSEAALRAQYF. Here the CDR3 DNA reads TGTGCCAGCAGTGAAGCGGCCCTACGCGCGCAGTATTTT.

This clonotype was observed many times. CDR3 coding DNA: TGTGCCAGCAGACCGGACAGGGGGCTTCGTCAGCCCCAGCATTTT. Amino acids: CASRPDRGLRQPQHF. The chain is built from TRBV28 and TRBJ1-5, with TRBD1 identical over 11 bases. CDR3 length: 15 amino acids. Germline V lookup: CDR1 MDHEN, CDR2 SYDVKM. After removal of 6 bases from V and 6 bases from J, the junction contained 7 bases not matched to a gene. Full variable domain (outside the CDR3, taken from reference TRBV28 and TRBJ1-5): DVKVTQSSRYLVKRTGEKVFLECVQDMDHENMFWYRQDPGLGLRLIYFSYDVKMKEKGDIPEGYSVSREKKERFSLILESASTNQTSMYLCASRPDRGLRQPQHFGDGTRLSIL.